This T cell receptor beta chain is from a study of blood T cells in healthy people across ages. Then a second PCR, running roughly 6 to 12 cycles, was carried out with a sample-barcoded 5' primer and a J-beta primer mix. From the 5' RACE reads, TCRdb called clonotypes with MiXCR, one entry per CDR3 protein. Of fewer than 1,200,000 distinct CDR3 sequences in the sample, about 25% were seen once. Trimming left V 7 bases short and J 1 base short, with 10 bases between. CDR1 is SQVTM and CDR2 is ANQGSEA in the germline V gene. There are 12 residues in the CDR3. The sample also formed part of further work on T cells of mothers and their children. As reported in that work: The study sampled three healthy Caucasian mothers and their six children. Thymic selection molds TCR recombination products alike in related and unrelated pairs.

The material sequenced was blood. V gene TRBV29-1 combines with J gene TRBJ1-1; D is perhaps TRBD1 (5 bases). The source of this sequence is a girl aged 2-9 years in good health. The CDR3 nucleotides are TGCAGCGCGGGACTGCAGAACACTGAAGCTTTCTTT. It translates to CSAGLQNTEAFF.